This T cell receptor (beta chain) was sequenced during a study of cytomegalovirus exposure and HLA in healthy donors. The germline V gene has CDR1 SGHTA and CDR2 FQGTGA. Trimming shortened V by 3 bases and J by 6 bases, and 12 bases separated the two germline ends. The CDR3 sequence is 13 residues long. The PCR contained 60 Vbeta and 13 Jbeta primers. The repertoire was sequenced with immunoSEQ multiplex PCR; TCRdb's copy has only in-frame clones and lacks some. The sample has some 160,000 clones, 70% to 85% seen once. The gene calls are TRBV7-3 and TRBJ2-7; D not certain. The TCR originated in a male donor in good health and CMV-seronegative. Specimen: PBMCs. The CDR3 reads CASSFDGVGEQYF. CDR3 coding DNA: TGTGCCAGCAGCTTCGACGGAGTCGGCGAGCAGTACTTC.